The present T cell receptor (beta chain) was sequenced within a study of blood T cell repertoires in COVID-19. The overall study: Collection of acute and convalescent COVID-19 samples took place in the United States, Italy and Spain. The cDNA or gDNA used as material had been derived from T cells, B-cell-depleted T cells, or PBMCs.

This CDR3 contains 14 residues. Deletions cut 2 bases from V and 6 bases from J, with 13 bases between. Germline CDR1 is MDHEN and CDR2 is SYDVKM. Authors' analysis steps: It was from reference gene primer amplification that nucleated cell counts were estimated. The assay was immunoSEQ multiplex PCR, and TCRdb's table has in-frame clones only and misses some. V, J and clone size reflect that table, while D and trimming were determined from the DNA. The table records over 85,000 clones, just under 85% of them present only once. The sample comprised peripheral blood. The TCR was taken from a man over 45 with acute or convalescent COVID-19. The chain uses TRBV28 and TRBJ1-1, with D possibly being TRBD1 (6 bases). CDR3 loop: CASSLIGGVAEAFF. The CDR3 bases are TGTGCCAGCAGTTTAATAGGGGGTGTAGCTGAAGCTTTCTTT. The variable domain in full, completed from reference TRBV28 and TRBJ1-1, reads DVKVTQSSRYLVKRTGEKVFLECVQDMDHENMFWYRQDPGLGLRLIYFSYDVKMKEKGDIPEGYSVSREKKERFSLILESASTNQTSMYLCASSLIGGVAEAFFGQGTRLTVV.